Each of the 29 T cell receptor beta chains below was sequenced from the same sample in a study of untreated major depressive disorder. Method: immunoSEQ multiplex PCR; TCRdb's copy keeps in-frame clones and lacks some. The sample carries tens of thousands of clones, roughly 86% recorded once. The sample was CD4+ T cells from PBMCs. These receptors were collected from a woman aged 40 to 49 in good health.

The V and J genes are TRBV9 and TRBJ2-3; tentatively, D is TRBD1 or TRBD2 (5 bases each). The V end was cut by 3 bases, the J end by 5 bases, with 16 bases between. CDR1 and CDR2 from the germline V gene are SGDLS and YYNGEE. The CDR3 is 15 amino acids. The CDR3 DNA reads TGTGCCAGCAGCGCATCCGGGTCGAGGGGAGATACGCAGTATTTT. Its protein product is CASSASGSRGDTQYF.

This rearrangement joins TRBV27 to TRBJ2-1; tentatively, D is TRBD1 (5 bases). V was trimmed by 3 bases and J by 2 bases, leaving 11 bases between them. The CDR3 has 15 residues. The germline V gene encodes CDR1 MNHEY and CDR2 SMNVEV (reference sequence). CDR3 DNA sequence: TGTGCCAGCAGTTTCAGGGCCGCCGCCTACAATGAGCAGTTCTTC. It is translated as CASSFRAAAYNEQFF.

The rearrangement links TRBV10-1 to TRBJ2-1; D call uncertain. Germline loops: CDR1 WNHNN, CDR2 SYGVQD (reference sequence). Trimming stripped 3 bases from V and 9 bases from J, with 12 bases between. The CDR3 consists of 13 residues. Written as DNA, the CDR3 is TGCGCCAGCAGTGATAGGGTTACGGCTGAGCAGTTCTTC. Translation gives CASSDRVTAEQFF.

Here the CDR3 DNA reads TGCGCCAGCAGCTTGGGATTAGCGGGCGTTGGAAACAATGAGCAGTTCTTC. Encoded protein: CASSLGLAGVGNNEQFF. The genes are TRBV5-1 and TRBJ2-1, with 7 bases that match TRBD2. Germline V gene data show CDR1 as SGHRS and CDR2 as YFSETQ. V trimming: 0 bases; J trimming: 5 bases; junction bases outside the gene matches: 11. The CDR3 runs 17 residues.

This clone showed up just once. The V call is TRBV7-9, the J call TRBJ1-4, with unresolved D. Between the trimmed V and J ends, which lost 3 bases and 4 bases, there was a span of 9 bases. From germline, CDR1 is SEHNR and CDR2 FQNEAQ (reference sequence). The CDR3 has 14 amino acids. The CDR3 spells CASSLDGNNEKLFF. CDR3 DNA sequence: TGTGCCAGCAGCTTGGATGGAAATAATGAAAAACTGTTTTTT.

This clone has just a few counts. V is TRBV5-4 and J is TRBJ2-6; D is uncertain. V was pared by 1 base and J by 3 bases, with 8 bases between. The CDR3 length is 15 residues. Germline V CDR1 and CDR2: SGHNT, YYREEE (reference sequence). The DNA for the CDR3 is TGTGCCAGCAGCTTGTCAGAGGTTGGGGCCAACGTCCTGACTTTC. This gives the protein CASSLSEVGANVLTF.

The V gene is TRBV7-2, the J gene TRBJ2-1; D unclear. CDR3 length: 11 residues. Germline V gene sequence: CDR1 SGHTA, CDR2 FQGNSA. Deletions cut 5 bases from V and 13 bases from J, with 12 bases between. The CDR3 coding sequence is TGTGCCAGCAGCCCTCGGTGGCAACAGTTCTTC. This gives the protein CASSPRWQQFF.

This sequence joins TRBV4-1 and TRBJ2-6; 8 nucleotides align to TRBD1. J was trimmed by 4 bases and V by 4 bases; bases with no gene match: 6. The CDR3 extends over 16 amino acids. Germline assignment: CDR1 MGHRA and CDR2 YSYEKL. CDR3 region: CASSRGQGAGANVLTF. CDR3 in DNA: TGCGCCAGCAGCCGAGGACAGGGAGCCGGGGCCAACGTCCTGACTTTC.

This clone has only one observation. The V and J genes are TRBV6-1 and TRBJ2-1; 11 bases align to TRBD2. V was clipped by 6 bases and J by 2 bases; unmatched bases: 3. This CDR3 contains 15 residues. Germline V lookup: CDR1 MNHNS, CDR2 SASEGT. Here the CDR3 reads CASSLTSGAYNEQFF. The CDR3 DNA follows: TGTGCCAGCAGCCTGACTAGCGGGGCCTACAATGAGCAGTTCTTC.

CDR3 loop: CASSHHLENTEAFF. CDR3 nucleotides: TGCGCCAGCAGCCACCACCTTGAGAACACTGAAGCTTTCTTT. This rearrangement joins TRBV4-1 to TRBJ1-1; D is undetermined. Germline-derived CDR1 and CDR2 are MGHRA and YSYEKL. The CDR3 runs 14 residues. V was clipped by 3 bases and J by 1 base, with 9 bases between them.

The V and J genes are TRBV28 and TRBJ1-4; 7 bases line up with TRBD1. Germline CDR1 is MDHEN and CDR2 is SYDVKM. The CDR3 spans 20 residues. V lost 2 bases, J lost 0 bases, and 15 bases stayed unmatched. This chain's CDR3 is CASSLGTATLLGTTNEKLFF. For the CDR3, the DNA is TGTGCCAGCAGTTTAGGGACAGCGACCCTTTTAGGAACAACTAATGAAAAACTGTTTTTT.

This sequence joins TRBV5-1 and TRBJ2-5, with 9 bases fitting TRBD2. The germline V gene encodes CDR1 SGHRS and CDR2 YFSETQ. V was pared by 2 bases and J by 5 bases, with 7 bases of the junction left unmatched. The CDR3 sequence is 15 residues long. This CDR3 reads CASSFAGGAAETQYF. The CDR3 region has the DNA TGCGCCAGCAGCTTTGCGGGGGGGGCGGCGGAGACCCAGTACTTC.

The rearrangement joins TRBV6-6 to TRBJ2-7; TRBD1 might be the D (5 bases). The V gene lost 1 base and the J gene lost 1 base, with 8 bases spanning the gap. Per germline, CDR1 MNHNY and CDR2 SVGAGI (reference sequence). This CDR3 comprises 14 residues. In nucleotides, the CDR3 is TGTGCCAGCAGTTACTTCCAGGGATCCTACGAGCAGTACTTC. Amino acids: CASSYFQGSYEQYF.

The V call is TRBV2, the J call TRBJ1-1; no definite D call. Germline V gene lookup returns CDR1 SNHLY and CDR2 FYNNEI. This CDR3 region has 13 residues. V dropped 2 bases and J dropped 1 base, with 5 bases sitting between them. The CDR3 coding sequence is TGTGCCAGCAGTGAACAGGAGAACACTGAAGCTTTCTTT. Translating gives CASSEQENTEAFF. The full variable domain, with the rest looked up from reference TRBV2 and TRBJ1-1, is EPEVTQTPSHQVTQMGQEVILRCVPISNHLYFYWYRQILGQKVEFLVSFYNNEISEKSEIFDDQFSVERPDGSNFTLKIRSTKLEDSAMYFCASSEQENTEAFFGQGTRLTVV.

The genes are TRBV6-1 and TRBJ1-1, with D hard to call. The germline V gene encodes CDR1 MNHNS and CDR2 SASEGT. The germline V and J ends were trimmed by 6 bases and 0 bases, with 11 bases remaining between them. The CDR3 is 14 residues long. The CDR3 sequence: CASSFKTVNTEAFF. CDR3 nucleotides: TGTGCCAGCAGCTTTAAAACGGTGAACACTGAAGCTTTCTTT.

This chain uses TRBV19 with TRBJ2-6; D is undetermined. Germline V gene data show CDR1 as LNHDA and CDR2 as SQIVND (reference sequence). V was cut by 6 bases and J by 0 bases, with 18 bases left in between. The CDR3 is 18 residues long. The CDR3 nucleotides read TGTGCCAGTAGAACAACCAGGTGGGAATTCTCTGGGGCCAACGTCCTGACTTTC. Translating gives CASRTTRWEFSGANVLTF.

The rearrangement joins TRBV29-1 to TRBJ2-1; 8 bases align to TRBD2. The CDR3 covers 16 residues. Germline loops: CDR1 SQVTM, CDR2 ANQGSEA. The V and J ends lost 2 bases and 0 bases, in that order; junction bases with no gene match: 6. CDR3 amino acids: CSVERIAGNSYNEQFF. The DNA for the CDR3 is TGCAGCGTTGAACGGATAGCGGGAAACTCCTACAATGAGCAGTTCTTC.

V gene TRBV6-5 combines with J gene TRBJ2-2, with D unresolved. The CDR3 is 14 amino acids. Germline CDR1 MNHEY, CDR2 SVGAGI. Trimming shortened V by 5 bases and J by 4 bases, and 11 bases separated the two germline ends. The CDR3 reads CASSLSWPTGELFF. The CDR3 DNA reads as TGTGCCAGCAGTCTTAGCTGGCCCACCGGGGAGCTGTTTTTT.

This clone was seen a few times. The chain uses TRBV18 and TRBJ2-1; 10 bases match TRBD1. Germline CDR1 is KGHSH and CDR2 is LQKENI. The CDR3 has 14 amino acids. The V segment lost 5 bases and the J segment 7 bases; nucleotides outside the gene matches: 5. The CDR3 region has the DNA TGTGCCAGCTCATTGACAGGGGGCTTTAATGAGCAGTTCTTC. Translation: CASSLTGGFNEQFF.

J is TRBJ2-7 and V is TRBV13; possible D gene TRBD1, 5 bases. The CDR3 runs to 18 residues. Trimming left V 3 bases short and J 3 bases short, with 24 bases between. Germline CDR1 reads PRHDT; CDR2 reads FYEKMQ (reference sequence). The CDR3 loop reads CASSFAGGAANSHYEQYF. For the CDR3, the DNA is TGTGCCAGCAGCTTCGCAGGTGGGGCAGCAAATTCCCACTACGAGCAGTACTTC.

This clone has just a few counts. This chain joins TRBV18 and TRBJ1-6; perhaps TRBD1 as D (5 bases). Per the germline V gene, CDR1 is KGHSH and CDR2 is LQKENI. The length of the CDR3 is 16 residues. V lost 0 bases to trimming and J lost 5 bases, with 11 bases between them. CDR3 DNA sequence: TGTGCCAGCTCACCACCTAACCGGGGCGATAATTCACCCCTCCACTTT. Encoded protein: CASSPPNRGDNSPLHF. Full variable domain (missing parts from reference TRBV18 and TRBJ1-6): NAGVMQNPRHLVRRRGQEARLRCSPMKGHSHVYWYRQLPEEGLKFMVYLQKENIIDESGMPKERFSAEFPKEGPSILRIQQVVRGDSAAYFCASSPPNRGDNSPLHFGNGTRLTVT.

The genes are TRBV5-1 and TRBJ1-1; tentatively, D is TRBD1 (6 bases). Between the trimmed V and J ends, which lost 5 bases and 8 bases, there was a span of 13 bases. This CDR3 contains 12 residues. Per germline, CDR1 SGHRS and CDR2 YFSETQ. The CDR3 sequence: CASSLTGGEAFF. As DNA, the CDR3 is TGCGCCAGCAGTTTGACAGGCGGAGAAGCTTTCTTT.

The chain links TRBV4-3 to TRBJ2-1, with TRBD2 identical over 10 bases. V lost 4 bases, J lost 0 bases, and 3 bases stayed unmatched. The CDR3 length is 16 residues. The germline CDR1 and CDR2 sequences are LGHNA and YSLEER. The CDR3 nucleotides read TGCGCCAGCAGCCGCAGGACTAGCGGCTCCTACAATGAGCAGTTCTTC. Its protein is CASSRRTSGSYNEQFF.

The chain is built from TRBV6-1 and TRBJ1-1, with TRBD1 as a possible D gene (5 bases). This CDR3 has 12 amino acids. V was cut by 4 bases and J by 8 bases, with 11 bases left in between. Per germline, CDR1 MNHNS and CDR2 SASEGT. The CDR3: CASSVGGSEAFF. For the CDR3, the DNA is TGTGCCAGCAGTGTTGGGGGATCCGAAGCTTTCTTT.

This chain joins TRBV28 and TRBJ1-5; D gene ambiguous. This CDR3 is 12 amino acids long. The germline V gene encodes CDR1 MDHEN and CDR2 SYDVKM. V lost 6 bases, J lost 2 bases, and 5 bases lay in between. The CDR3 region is CASRVGNQPQHF. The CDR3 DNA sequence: TGTGCCAGCAGGGTAGGCAATCAGCCCCAGCATTTT.

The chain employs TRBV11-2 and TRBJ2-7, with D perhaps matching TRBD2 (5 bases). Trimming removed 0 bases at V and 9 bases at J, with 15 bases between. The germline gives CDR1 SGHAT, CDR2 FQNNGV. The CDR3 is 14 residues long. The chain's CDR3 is CASSLEAGPAGQYF. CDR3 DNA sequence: TGTGCCAGCAGCTTAGAGGCGGGTCCCGCCGGGCAGTACTTC. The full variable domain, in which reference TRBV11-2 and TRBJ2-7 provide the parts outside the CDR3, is EAGVAQSPRYKIIEKRQSVAFWCNPISGHATLYWYQQILGQGPKLLIQFQNNGVVDDSQLPKDRFSAERLKGVDSTLKIQPAKLEDSAVYLCASSLEAGPAGQYFGPGTRLTVT.

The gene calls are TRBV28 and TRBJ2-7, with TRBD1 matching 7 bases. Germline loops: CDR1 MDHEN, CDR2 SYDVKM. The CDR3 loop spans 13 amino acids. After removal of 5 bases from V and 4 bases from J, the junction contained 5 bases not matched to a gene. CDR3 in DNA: TGTGCCAGCAGTCGGGGACAGATGTACGAGCAGTACGTC. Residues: CASSRGQMYEQYV.

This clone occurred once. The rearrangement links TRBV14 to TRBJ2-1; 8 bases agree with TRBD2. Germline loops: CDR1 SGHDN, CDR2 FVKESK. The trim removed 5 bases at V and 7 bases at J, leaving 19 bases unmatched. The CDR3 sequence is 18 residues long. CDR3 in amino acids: CASSSRSLSLAVPNEQFF. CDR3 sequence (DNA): TGTGCCAGCAGCTCAAGATCCTTGTCACTAGCGGTTCCTAATGAGCAGTTCTTC.

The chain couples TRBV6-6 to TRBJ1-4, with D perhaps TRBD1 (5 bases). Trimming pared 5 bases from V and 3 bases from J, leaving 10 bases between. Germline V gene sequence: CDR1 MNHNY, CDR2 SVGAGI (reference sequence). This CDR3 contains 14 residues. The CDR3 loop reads CASSLGLSNEKLFF. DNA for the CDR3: TGTGCCAGCAGTCTGGGACTGTCTAATGAAAAACTGTTTTTT.